A selection of T cell receptor beta chains follows, all from one sample in a study of beta chain features in type 1 diabetes. Sequencing used immunoSEQ multiplex PCR; TCRdb keeps in-frame clones, though not all of them. The repertoire holds about 340,000 clones, with roughly 14% as singletons. Sequencing was done on a sample of naive CD4+ T cells from blood. All receptors come from a woman aged 18-35 years with type 1 diabetes. Both conserved end residues are part of each CDR3. D genes are given only for firm matches. Expanded clones are given a class, and other clones once, few, many or no size at all.

v_call,j_call,clone_size,d_call,cdr3_nt,cdr3_aa
TRBV11-2,TRBJ1-1,few,NA,TGTGCCAGCAGCTTTCGGGAGGGCAATCGGGCAAAGAACACTGAAGCTTTCTTT,CASSFREGNRAKNTEAFF
TRBV6-6,TRBJ2-5,few,TRBD1,TGTGCCAGCAGCTCAGGGGGCGCGCAAGAGACCCAGTACTTC,CASSSGGAQETQYF
TRBV7-2,TRBJ2-1,few,NA,TGTGCCAGCAGCTTAGGACAGGTTGAGCAGTTCTTC,CASSLGQVEQFF
TRBV29-1,TRBJ1-2,few,NA,TGCAGCGTTGCCCAGGGAAACTATGGCTACACCTTC,CSVAQGNYGYTF
TRBV19,TRBJ2-4,few,NA,TGTGCCAGTAGTATGTATTTGGCTAGCGCGTTGGAGAACATTCAGTACTTC,CASSMYLASALENIQYF
TRBV2,TRBJ2-5,once,NA,TGTGCCAGCAGTCTAGGGACTTTGGGGGAGACCCAGTACTTC,CASSLGTLGETQYF
TRBV29-1,TRBJ2-7,NA,TRBD2,TGCAGCGTTGACCGCGCGGGAGGGGGAGAGCAGTACTTC,CSVDRAGGGEQYF
TRBV7-3,TRBJ2-3,NA,TRBD2,TGTGCCAGCAGCTACCGTGGACTAGTAACAGATACGCAGTATTTT,CASSYRGLVTDTQYF
TRBV28,TRBJ2-1,few,TRBD2,TGTGCCAGTTTAGCGGGATCCAAGTACAATGAGCAGTTCTTC,CASLAGSKYNEQFF
TRBV30,TRBJ1-5,NA,NA,TGTGCCTGGAGCCCAGGCAATAGCAATCAGCCCCAGCATTTT,CAWSPGNSNQPQHF
TRBV19,TRBJ2-1,few,NA,TGTGCCAGTAGTATAGATCAAAGCGTATCATACAATGAGCAGTTCTTC,CASSIDQSVSYNEQFF
TRBV5-4,TRBJ2-1,NA,NA,TGTGCCAGCAGCCCCCGGGGTTCCTACAATGAGCAGTTCTTC,CASSPRGSYNEQFF
TRBV5-1,TRBJ2-2,NA,NA,TGCGCCAGCAGCTTAAGCAGGGCTAACACCGGGGAGCTGTTTTTT,CASSLSRANTGELFF
TRBV27,TRBJ2-7,NA,NA,TGTGCCAGCGGAATGCCGGGAAACTTCTTCTACGAGCAGTACTTC,CASGMPGNFFYEQYF
TRBV5-1,TRBJ1-2,NA,TRBD1,TGCGCCAGCAGCGCCGGACAGGCTACCTATGGCTACACCTTC,CASSAGQATYGYTF
TRBV25-1,TRBJ2-2,NA,NA,TGTGCCAGCAGTGTCACAGGCGGAACCGGGGAGCTGTTTTTT,CASSVTGGTGELFF
TRBV18,TRBJ1-2,few,TRBD1,TGTGCCAGCTCACCTCCCACCGGACAGGGAGGCTACACCTTC,CASSPPTGQGGYTF
TRBV25-1,TRBJ1-3,few,TRBD1,TGTGCCAGCAGTGATCCTGGACAGGGGGACACCATATATTTT,CASSDPGQGDTIYF
TRBV6-5,TRBJ2-2,NA,NA,TGTGCCAGCAGTTTGGGGACACGTTCTACCGGGGAGCTGTTTTTT,CASSLGTRSTGELFF
TRBV28,TRBJ2-1,NA,NA,TGTGCCAGCAGTTCCCCCGGACTACGAATTAGTGGCGAGCAGTTCTTC,CASSSPGLRISGEQFF
TRBV20-1,TRBJ2-7,NA,TRBD1,TGCAGTGCTCTAGGGACAGGGGGCAGCGGCTTC,CSALGTGGSGF